The 23 T cell receptor beta chains given below trace back to one sample, sequenced in a study of OX40 agonist ivuxolimab in advanced cancers. Using immunoSEQ multiplex PCR, the repertoire was profiled, and TCRdb retains in-frame clones only, with some absent. This table has 15,000 to 25,000 clones, around nine tenths appearing once. This material consisted of CD4+ or CD8+ T cells sorted from blood, taken in a trial of the OX40 agonist ivuxolimab. Receptors were obtained from an adult with an advanced solid tumor such as melanoma, head and neck, liver or kidney cancer.

The chain uses TRBV2 and TRBJ2-2, with 9 bases lining up with TRBD2. The length of the CDR3 is 21 residues. J lost 6 bases, V lost 4 bases, and 24 bases had no gene match. Germline CDR1 SNHLY, CDR2 FYNNEI. DNA of the CDR3: TGTGCCAGCAGTGTCGGACACGGGGCATTAATAGCGGGAGCGGTGGCCGGGGAGCTGTTTTTT. Translation gives CASSVGHGALIAGAVAGELFF.

The chain joins TRBV7-3 to TRBJ2-1, with TRBD2 identical over 12 bases. The CDR3 is made up of 14 amino acids. After removal of 5 bases from V and 8 bases from J, the junction contained 4 bases not matched to a gene. Germline values: CDR1 SGHTA, CDR2 FQGTGA. The CDR3 bases are TGTGCCAGCAGCCAGACTAGCGGGAGTGATGAGCAGTTCTTC. Protein product: CASSQTSGSDEQFF. The full variable domain, its missing parts supplied by reference TRBV7-3 and TRBJ2-1, is GAGVSQTPSNKVTEKGKYVELRCDPISGHTALYWYRQSLGQGPEFLIYFQGTGAADDSGLPNDRFFAVRPEGSVSTLKIQRTERGDSAVYLCASSQTSGSDEQFFGPGTRLTVL.

The chain joins TRBV27 to TRBJ2-1; 8 bases align to TRBD1. Germline CDR1 reads MNHEY; CDR2 reads SMNVEV (reference sequence). The CDR3 loop spans 15 amino acids. With 3 bases clipped from V and 0 bases from J, the junction kept 1 base outside the gene matches. The CDR3 is CASSLDRVSYNEQFF. In DNA, the CDR3 is TGTGCCAGCAGTTTGGACAGGGTCTCCTACAATGAGCAGTTCTTC.

The chain employs TRBV13 and TRBJ2-2; 9 nucleotides match TRBD2. V was clipped by 3 bases and J by 7 bases; unmatched bases: 0. This CDR3 spans 13 amino acids. Looked up from germline, CDR1 is PRHDT and CDR2 is FYEKMQ (reference sequence). This CDR3 is CASSFSGSGELFF. Here the CDR3 DNA reads TGTGCCAGCAGCTTTAGCGGGAGCGGGGAGCTGTTTTTT.

The chain couples TRBV6-5 to TRBJ1-4, with TRBD1 as a possible D gene (6 bases). The germline V and J ends were trimmed by 6 bases and 8 bases, with 16 bases remaining between them. The length of the CDR3 is 14 residues. CDR1 and CDR2 from the germline V gene are MNHEY and SVGAGI. Written as DNA, the CDR3 is TGTGCCAGCAGCCAACGGGGGGGCTACGAAAAACTGTTTTTT. Protein product: CASSQRGGYEKLFF.

Remarks on this clone: Relative to the germline gene, one junction end is altered; a read error may explain this. The V gene is TRBV7-7, the J gene TRBJ2-5; perhaps TRBD1 as D (6 bases). The CDR3 totals 13 residues. CDR1 and CDR2 from the germline V gene are SSHAT and FNYEAQ (reference sequence). CDR3 bases: TGTGCTAGCAGCTTAGAGGGGGAAGAGACCCAGTACTTC. Its translation is CASSLEGEETQYF.

The rearrangement uses TRBV6-5 and TRBJ2-4; unclear D gene. The germline V gene encodes CDR1 MNHEY and CDR2 SVGAGI. The CDR3 has 14 amino acids. V dropped 0 bases and J dropped 0 bases, with 3 bases sitting between them. In DNA form, the CDR3 reads TGTGCCAGCAGTTACTCATTAGCCAAAAACATTCAGTACTTC. Encoded protein: CASSYSLAKNIQYF.

V is TRBV28 and J is TRBJ2-4; D remains ambiguous. V lost 7 bases and J 0 bases, leaving 25 bases between the germline ends. The CDR3 extends over 19 amino acids. Germline V gives CDR1 MDHEN, CDR2 SYDVKM. CDR3 nucleotide sequence: TGTGCCAGCACTTCCCCCCAGAGAAAACAAATACTAGCCAAAAACATTCAGTACTTC. Translated: CASTSPQRKQILAKNIQYF.

The chain uses TRBV14 and TRBJ2-1; 12 positions agree with TRBD2. V gave up 3 bases and J gave up 7 bases; unmatched junction bases: 7. This CDR3 comprises 16 residues. Germline V gives CDR1 SGHDN, CDR2 FVKESK. CDR3 in DNA: TGTGCCAGCAGCCACCTAGCGGGAGGGCCGGGAAATGAGCAGTTCTTC. Its protein product is CASSHLAGGPGNEQFF.

The J gene is TRBJ2-1, the V gene TRBV7-2, with a possible D match to TRBD1 (6 bases). The V end was cut by 1 base, the J end by 7 bases, with 17 bases between. Germline CDR1 reads SGHTA; CDR2 reads FQGNSA. CDR3 size: 16 residues. The DNA of the CDR3 is TGTGCCAGCAGCTTAGACTGGGCACACAGGGAGAATGAGCAGTTCTTC. Encoded protein: CASSLDWAHRENEQFF.

J is TRBJ2-1 and V is TRBV7-2, with 10 nucleotides matching TRBD2. This CDR3 comprises 15 residues. In germline, CDR1 is SGHTA, CDR2 FQGNSA. Germline trimming cut 5 bases from V and 4 bases from J; bases unmatched to any gene: 5. The CDR3 sequence is CASSELAGNYNEQFF. The DNA of the CDR3 is TGTGCCAGCAGCGAACTAGCGGGAAATTACAATGAGCAGTTCTTC.

V usage is TRBV11-2 and J usage is TRBJ1-6; tentatively, D is TRBD1 (6 bases). Germline V gene sequence: CDR1 SGHAT, CDR2 FQNNGV. There are 15 residues in the CDR3. Deletions cut 4 bases from V and 6 bases from J, with 13 bases between. The CDR3 loop is CASSWDNRLNSPLHF. Here the CDR3 DNA reads TGTGCCAGCAGCTGGGACAACAGGCTTAATTCACCCCTCCACTTT. Full variable domain (outside the CDR3, taken from reference TRBV11-2 and TRBJ1-6): EAGVAQSPRYKIIEKRQSVAFWCNPISGHATLYWYQQILGQGPKLLIQFQNNGVVDDSQLPKDRFSAERLKGVDSTLKIQPAKLEDSAVYLCASSWDNRLNSPLHFGNGTRLTVT.

This clone is medium-sized within its sample. The chain recombines TRBV19 with TRBJ2-2, with no clear D. Trimming shortened V by 5 bases and J by 2 bases, and 3 bases separated the two germline ends. Germline values: CDR1 LNHDA, CDR2 SQIVND (reference sequence). The CDR3 consists of 12 residues. CDR3 protein: CASSPNTGELFF. The CDR3 DNA follows: TGTGCCAGTAGTCCAAACACCGGGGAGCTGTTTTTT.

The rearrangement joins TRBV10-3 to TRBJ2-7; D is perhaps TRBD2 (5 bases). V was pared by 4 bases and J by 6 bases, with 16 bases between. Germline loops: CDR1 ENHRY, CDR2 SYGVKD. This CDR3 comprises 14 residues. As DNA, the CDR3 is TGTGCCATCAGTGCTAGCCCGCTTGTTACCGAGCAGTACTTC. Its protein product is CAISASPLVTEQYF.

This clone was seen a handful of times. Mismatch with germline at one junction end may stem from a read error. This sample includes further DNA sequences coding for the same CDR3. The chain joins TRBV7-6 to TRBJ1-1; 8 positions match TRBD1. Germline CDR1 is SGHVS and CDR2 is FNYEAQ. The CDR3 covers 13 residues. CDR3 nucleotides: TGTGCTAGCAGTTTGGACAGGGAGGCTGAAGCTTTCTTT. Translated: CASSLDREAEAFF.

The V call is TRBV4-2, the J call TRBJ2-7; 11 nucleotides line up with TRBD2. The CDR3 is 16 amino acids. After removal of 4 bases from V and 5 bases from J, the junction contained 10 bases not matched to a gene. Germline V gene sequence: CDR1 LGHNA, CDR2 YNFKEQ. In nucleotides, the CDR3 is TGTGCCAGCAGCCTAACACTAGCGGGAGATCGGGACGAGCAGTACTTC. This codes for CASSLTLAGDRDEQYF.

V gene TRBV27 combines with J gene TRBJ2-3; 11 bases are shared with TRBD2. With 5 bases clipped from V and 3 bases from J, the junction kept 4 bases outside the gene matches. Germline CDR1 reads MNHEY; CDR2 reads SMNVEV (reference sequence). The length of the CDR3 is 15 residues. The CDR3 coding sequence is TGTGCCAGCAGTGGCTGGACTAGCGGGACAGATACGCAGTATTTT. As protein: CASSGWTSGTDTQYF.

This chain joins TRBV15 and TRBJ1-2; a possible D gene is TRBD1 (5 bases). CDR3 length: 15 residues. The V and J ends lost 4 bases and 6 bases respectively, with 18 bases between them. Germline CDR1 reads LNHNV; CDR2 reads YYDKDF (reference sequence). The CDR3 DNA follows: TGTGCCACCAGCACTGTTCTCCTTGGGGCTAATGGCTACACCTTC. Translated: CATSTVLLGANGYTF. The full variable domain, with the rest looked up from reference TRBV15 and TRBJ1-2, is DAMVIQNPRYQVTQFGKPVTLSCSQTLNHNVMYWYQQKSSQAPKLLFHYYDKDFNNEADTPDNFQSRRPNTSFCFLDIRSPGLGDTAMYLCATSTVLLGANGYTFGSGTRLTVV.

Comments on this clone: Additional DNA sequences in this sample encode the identical CDR3. The chain employs TRBV9 and TRBJ1-1, with D hard to call. This CDR3 is 13 amino acids long. V lost 0 bases to trimming and J lost 3 bases, with 6 bases between them. Germline V gives CDR1 SGDLS, CDR2 YYNGEE. The CDR3 DNA is TGTGCCAGCAGCGTAGGGGGTGACACTGAAGCTTTCTTT. It specifies CASSVGGDTEAFF.

The chain has TRBV7-2 and TRBJ2-2, with D possibly being TRBD2 (5 bases). This CDR3 is 15 amino acids long. Germline CDR1 is SGHTA and CDR2 is FQGNSA. The V end lost 2 bases, the J end lost 2 bases, and 9 bases lay between the germline ends. CDR3 coding DNA: TGTGCCAGCAGCTTAAGGCGGGTTAACACCGGGGAGCTGTTTTTT. This encodes CASSLRRVNTGELFF.

This rearrangement joins TRBV7-9 to TRBJ2-7; possibly TRBD2 for D (6 bases). Trimming left V 5 bases short and J 5 bases short, with 13 bases between. The CDR3 has 13 residues. Germline V CDR1 and CDR2: SEHNR, FQNEAQ (reference sequence). The CDR3, as DNA: TGTGCCAGCAGCGACATGACTAGTGACGAGCAGTACTTC. Translating gives CASSDMTSDEQYF.

The chain combines TRBV7-9 with TRBJ2-7; D may be TRBD1 (6 bases). Germline loops: CDR1 SEHNR, CDR2 FQNEAQ (reference sequence). This CDR3 is 14 amino acids long. V was clipped by 1 base and J by 3 bases, with 10 bases between them. The CDR3 region has the DNA TGTGCCAGCAGCTTAGTTGGCAGGGGCTACGAGCAGTACTTC. Its translation: CASSLVGRGYEQYF.

The V gene is TRBV19, the J gene TRBJ2-3, with a possible D match to TRBD2 (5 bases). The ends were cut back, 3 bases at V and 7 bases at J, with 14 bases in the middle. The CDR3 loop spans 14 amino acids. Germline assignment: CDR1 LNHDA and CDR2 SQIVND (reference sequence). This CDR3 reads CASSMGSPSYTQYF. The CDR3 bases are TGTGCCAGTAGTATGGGGAGCCCCTCCTATACGCAGTATTTT.